A single sample gave rise to the 10 T cell receptor beta chains below, sequenced in a study of a mutant IDH1 vaccine in newly diagnosed glioma. Documented time point: baseline, week 1 (first vaccination visit). The treatment: pre-vaccination baseline after standard-of-care therapy. Profiling relied on immunoSEQ multiplex PCR, and the TCRdb table lists in-frame clones only, not all of them. The sample contains roughly 86,000 clones, roughly 78% of which appear only once. The sample consisted of PBMCs, taken from a glioma patient treated with radiotherapy, temozolomide or both. These receptor sequences come from a man in his forties or fifties with glioma.

The rearrangement joins TRBV30 to TRBJ2-7; 9 bases match TRBD1. V shed 2 bases, J shed 4 bases, and the junction held 6 bases outside the gene matches. Germline lookup yields CDR1 GTSNPN and CDR2 SVGIG (reference sequence). The CDR3 loop spans 14 amino acids. The CDR3 coding sequence is TGTGCCTGGAGTACCGGACAGGGGTGGTACGAGCAGTACTTC. It translates to CAWSTGQGWYEQYF.

This clone has only one observation. This chain uses TRBV28 with TRBJ1-4; D perhaps matches TRBD1 (6 bases). The CDR3 covers 15 residues. Germline CDR1 and CDR2: MDHEN and SYDVKM. Trimming took 7 bases from V and 4 from J, leaving 16 bases between them. The CDR3 DNA reads as TGTGCCAGCACCTCGGTTCGGGGGCTTAATGAAAAACTGTTTTTT. It is translated as CASTSVRGLNEKLFF.

The chain recombines TRBV10-3 with TRBJ2-3; D call uncertain. CDR1 and CDR2 (germline): ENHRY, SYGVKD. V was trimmed by 0 bases and J by 0 bases, leaving 4 bases between them. CDR3 length: 14 amino acids. Here the CDR3 DNA reads TGTGCCATCAGTGAGTCTAAGAGCACAGATACGCAGTATTTT. Its translation: CAISESKSTDTQYF.

The chain joins TRBV4-3 to TRBJ2-1; 9 positions match TRBD2. The trim removed 1 base at V and 8 bases at J, leaving 9 bases unmatched. CDR3 length equals 16 residues. Germline assignment: CDR1 LGHNA and CDR2 YSLEER. The CDR3 region is CASSQGGSGSGDEQFF. CDR3 nucleotides: TGCGCCAGCAGCCAAGGAGGTAGCGGGAGTGGCGATGAGCAGTTCTTC.

This rearrangement joins TRBV28 to TRBJ1-2, with D unresolved. Trimming took 6 bases from V and 3 from J, leaving 17 bases between them. There are 15 residues in the CDR3. Germline V gene lookup returns CDR1 MDHEN and CDR2 SYDVKM. The chain's CDR3 is CASSPIADRDYGYTF. In DNA, the CDR3 is TGTGCCAGCAGCCCTATTGCGGACCGGGACTATGGCTACACCTTC.

As regards this clone: Other DNA sequences of this sample code for an identical CDR3. This sequence joins TRBV28 and TRBJ2-1, with D possibly matching TRBD2 (5 bases). Germline lookup yields CDR1 MDHEN and CDR2 SYDVKM. The CDR3 is 11 amino acids. Trimming left V 6 bases short and J 9 bases short, with 9 bases between. For the CDR3, the DNA is TGTGCCAGCAGCCCTGAGGGTGAGCAGTTCTTC. It codes for CASSPEGEQFF.

The chain joins TRBV18 to TRBJ2-7, with 10 bases aligning to TRBD1. The CDR3 contains 14 residues. CDR1 is KGHSH, CDR2 LQKENI, per germline. With 3 bases clipped from V and 3 bases from J, the junction kept 2 bases outside the gene matches. CDR3 protein: CASSPGQGFYEQYF. The CDR3, as DNA: TGTGCCAGCTCACCGGGACAGGGGTTCTACGAGCAGTACTTC. Together with reference TRBV18 and TRBJ2-7, the CDR3 gives the full variable domain: NAGVMQNPRHLVRRRGQEARLRCSPMKGHSHVYWYRQLPEEGLKFMVYLQKENIIDESGMPKERFSAEFPKEGPSILRIQQVVRGDSAAYFCASSPGQGFYEQYFGPGTRLTVT.

This clone was picked up a small number of times. The chain couples TRBV7-2 to TRBJ1-3; 7 nucleotides line up with TRBD1. Losses at the gene ends were 2 bases for V and 0 bases for J; bases not matched to a gene: 13. This CDR3 has 19 amino acids. Germline values: CDR1 SGHTA, CDR2 FQGNSA. As DNA, the CDR3 is TGTGCCAGCAGCTTATTACCGACAGGGCGCGCGAGCTCTGGAAACACCATATATTTT. It encodes CASSLLPTGRASSGNTIYF.

V is TRBV9 and J is TRBJ1-3; D not certain. CDR3 length equals 16 residues. Trimming removed 0 bases from V and 0 bases from J, with 10 bases in between. Germline CDR1 and CDR2: SGDLS and YYNGEE. The CDR3 protein is CASSVVEPLSGNTIYF. In nucleotides, the CDR3 is TGTGCCAGCAGCGTAGTGGAGCCCCTCTCTGGAAACACCATATATTTT.

This clone has only a few counts. The chain combines TRBV9 with TRBJ1-1, with a possible D match to TRBD1 (6 bases). Trimming took off 5 bases at V and 8 bases at J, with 10 bases between the two ends. The CDR3 covers 11 residues. The V gene's germline CDR1 is SGDLS and CDR2 YYNGEE. The DNA for the CDR3 is TGTGCCAGCAGGTCCGGGACAGAAGCTTTCTTT. Translating it yields CASRSGTEAFF.